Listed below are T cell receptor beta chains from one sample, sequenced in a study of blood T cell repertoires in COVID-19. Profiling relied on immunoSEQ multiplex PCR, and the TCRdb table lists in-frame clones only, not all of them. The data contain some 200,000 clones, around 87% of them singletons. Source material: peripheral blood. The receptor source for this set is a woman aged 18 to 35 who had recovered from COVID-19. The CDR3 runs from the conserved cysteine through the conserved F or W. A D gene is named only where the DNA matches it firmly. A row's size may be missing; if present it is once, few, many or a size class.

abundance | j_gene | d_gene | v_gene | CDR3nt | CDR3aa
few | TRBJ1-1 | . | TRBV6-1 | TGTGCCAGCAGTGAATGGGCCAGCATGAACACTGAAGCTTTCTTT | CASSEWASMNTEAFF
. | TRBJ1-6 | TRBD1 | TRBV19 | TGTGCCAGTAGTCCTCGGACAGGTCGTTCACCCCTCCACTTT | CASSPRTGRSPLHF
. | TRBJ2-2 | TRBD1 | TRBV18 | TGTGCCAGCTCACCACAGGACAGGGCGAACACCGGGGAGCTGTTTTTT | CASSPQDRANTGELFF
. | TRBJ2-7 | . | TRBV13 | TGTGCCAGCAGCTTTTTCGGTTTGGGCAACGAGCAGTACTTC | CASSFFGLGNEQYF
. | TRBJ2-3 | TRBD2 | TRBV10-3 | TGTGCCATCACCCAGCGGGAGGGGGGCACAGATACGCAGTATTTT | CAITQREGGTDTQYF
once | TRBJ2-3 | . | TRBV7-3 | TGTGCCAGCAGCTTAACCCCTAGTTCCGTCGATACGCAGTATTTT | CASSLTPSSVDTQYF
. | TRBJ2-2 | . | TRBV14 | TGTGCCAGCAGCCTCCTAAGGGTCAGGGCGGCCGGGGAGCTGTTTTTT | CASSLLRVRAAGELFF
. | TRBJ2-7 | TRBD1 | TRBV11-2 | TGTGCCAGCAGCTTGACAGGGGGGACCTACGAGCAGTACTTC | CASSLTGGTYEQYF
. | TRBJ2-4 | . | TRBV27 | TGTGCCAGCAGTTTAAATTCTGTCGACATTCAGTACTTC | CASSLNSVDIQYF
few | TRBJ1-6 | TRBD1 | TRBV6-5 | TGTGCCAGCAGCCATTGGGGACAGGGGTATTCACCCCTCCACTTT | CASSHWGQGYSPLHF
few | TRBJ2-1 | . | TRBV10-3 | TGTGCCATCTCGGACAGCTCCTACAATGAGCAGTTCTTC | CAISDSSYNEQFF
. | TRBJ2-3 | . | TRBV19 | TGTGCCAGTAGTATGGGGGGAGTCACAGATACGCAGTATTTT | CASSMGGVTDTQYF